A selection of T cell receptor beta chains follows, all from one sample in a study of blood T cell repertoires in COVID-19. Assay used: immunoSEQ multiplex PCR; TCRdb lists only in-frame clones, some missing. The sample yields about 190,000 clones, about 85% seen once. Sequencing was done on a sample of peripheral blood. Receptor source: a man aged 65 to 85 with active or convalescent COVID-19. Both conserved end residues are part of each CDR3. A D gene is named only where the DNA matches it firmly. The size field is filled for only some rows; it gives once, few, many or a size class.

d_gene	abundance	v_gene	len	j_gene	CDR3aa	CDR3nt
TRBD1	-	TRBV28	14	TRBJ2-1	CASNGQEYYNEQFF	TGTGCCAGCAACGGACAGGAGTACTACAATGAGCAGTTCTTC
-	-	TRBV27	13	TRBJ1-6	CASRAGLNSPLHF	TGTGCCAGCAGGGCAGGGCTAAATTCACCCCTCCACTTT
TRBD1	-	TRBV6-5	14	TRBJ2-5	CASSTPDRQETQYF	TGTGCCAGCAGTACGCCGGACAGGCAGGAGACCCAGTACTTC
-	-	TRBV28	13	TRBJ1-5	CASSFLSNQPQHF	TGTGCCAGCAGTTTTCTGAGCAATCAGCCCCAGCATTTT
-	-	TRBV11-2	17	TRBJ2-5	CASSFRGVDRAQETQYF	TGTGCCAGCAGCTTCCGAGGAGTTGACAGAGCCCAAGAGACCCAGTACTTC
-	-	TRBV7-2	14	TRBJ2-7	CASSLRPGRDEQYF	TGTGCCAGCAGCTTACGGCCGGGAAGGGACGAGCAGTACTTC
TRBD2	-	TRBV6-5	15	TRBJ2-1	CASSLFGLGYNEQFF	TGTGCCAGCAGTTTATTCGGACTAGGGTACAATGAGCAGTTCTTC
-	-	TRBV9	17	TRBJ1-3	CASSVVGAGPSGNTIYF	TGTGCCAGCAGCGTAGTGGGGGCAGGCCCCTCTGGAAACACCATATATTTT
-	-	TRBV7-2	13	TRBJ1-1	CASSLSGRTEAFF	TGTGCCAGCAGCTTGTCTGGGAGAACTGAAGCTTTCTTT
-	-	TRBV27	13	TRBJ1-2	CASSFEGNYGYTF	TGTGCCAGCAGTTTTGAGGGAAACTATGGCTACACCTTC
-	once	TRBV5-5	17	TRBJ1-1	CASSLSAWRQVNTEAFF	TGTGCCAGCAGCTTGTCTGCGTGGAGGCAAGTGAACACTGAAGCTTTCTTT
TRBD2	-	TRBV5-1	14	TRBJ2-5	CASSLGSGQETQYF	TGCGCCAGCAGCTTGGGTAGCGGGCAAGAGACCCAGTACTTC
-	-	TRBV19	15	TRBJ1-4	CASSGWTEGGEKLFF	TGTGCCAGTAGTGGATGGACGGAAGGAGGAGAAAAACTGTTTTTT
-	-	TRBV18	15	TRBJ2-3	CASSPLNSPTDTQYF	TGTGCCAGCTCACCACTCAACAGTCCCACAGATACGCAGTATTTT
TRBD1	-	TRBV10-1	15	TRBJ1-6	CASSEGTGAHSPLHF	TGCGCCAGCAGTGAGGGGACAGGGGCCCATTCACCCCTCCACTTT
TRBD2	-	TRBV5-5	15	TRBJ2-7	CASRPTSGRLYEQYF	TGTGCCAGCAGGCCCACTAGCGGGAGATTGTACGAGCAGTACTTC
-	-	TRBV19	17	TRBJ1-6	CASSPLLSGRNNSPLHF	TGTGCCAGTAGCCCACTTCTTTCAGGGCGGAATAATTCACCCCTCCACTTT
-	-	TRBV6-6	14	TRBJ2-7	CASSEGLSSDEQYF	TGTGCCAGCAGTGAGGGACTTTCAAGCGACGAGCAGTACTTC
-	-	TRBV18	16	TRBJ1-3	CASSPLTGTSGNTIYF	TGTGCCAGCTCACCACTAACAGGGACGTCTGGAAACACCATATATTTT
-	-	TRBV7-2	15	TRBJ1-1	CASSLSGTVNTEAFF	TGTGCCAGCAGCTTATCAGGGACTGTTAACACTGAAGCTTTCTTT
TRBD2	-	TRBV12-3/TRBV12-4	12	TRBJ2-1	CASSLTSGSQFF	TGTGCCAGCAGTCTTACTAGCGGAAGCCAGTTCTTC
TRBD1	-	TRBV3-1/TRBV3-2	14	TRBJ1-1	CASSQGQGTSEAFF	TGTGCCAGCAGCCAGGGACAGGGGACCAGTGAAGCTTTCTTT
-	-	TRBV18	15	TRBJ2-3	CASSPVDRLTDTQYF	TGTGCCAGCTCACCAGTCGACAGACTCACAGATACGCAGTATTTT
-	once	TRBV28	15	TRBJ1-2	CASSFGGGSVYGYTF	TGTGCCAGCAGTTTTGGTGGGGGCAGTGTCTATGGCTACACCTTC
-	-	TRBV20-1	10	TRBJ2-1	CSAEQGEQFF	TGCAGTGCCGAACAGGGCGAGCAGTTCTTC
TRBD1	-	TRBV6-5	14	TRBJ1-2	CATAGGPMGYGYTF	TGTGCCACTGCAGGGGGCCCCATGGGCTATGGCTACACCTTC